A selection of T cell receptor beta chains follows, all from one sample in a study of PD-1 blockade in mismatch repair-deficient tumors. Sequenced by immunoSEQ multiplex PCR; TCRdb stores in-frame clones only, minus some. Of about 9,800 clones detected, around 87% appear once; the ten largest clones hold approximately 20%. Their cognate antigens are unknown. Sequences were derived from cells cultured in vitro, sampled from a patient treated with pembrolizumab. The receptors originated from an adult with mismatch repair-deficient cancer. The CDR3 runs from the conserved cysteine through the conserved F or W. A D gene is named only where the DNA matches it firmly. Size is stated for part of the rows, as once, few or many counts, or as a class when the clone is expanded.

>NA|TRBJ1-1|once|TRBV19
CASSQGANTEAFF
TGTGCCAGTTCACAGGGAGCGAACACTGAAGCTTTCTTT
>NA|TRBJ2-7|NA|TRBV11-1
CASSFGNEQYF
TGTGCCAGCAGCTTTGGGAACGAGCAGTACTTC
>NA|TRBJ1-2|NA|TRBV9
CASSPDARDGNYGYTF
TGTGCCAGCAGCCCCGATGCCAGGGATGGTAACTATGGCTACACCTTC
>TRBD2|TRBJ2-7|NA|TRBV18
CASSPRTSGTYEQYF
TGTGCCAGCTCACCCCGGACTAGCGGAACCTACGAGCAGTACTTC
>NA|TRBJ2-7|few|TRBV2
CASSEQGTTYEQYF
TGTGCCAGCAGTGAACAGGGGACGACCTACGAGCAGTACTTC
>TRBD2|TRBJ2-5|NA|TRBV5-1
CASSLALAGLSMETQYF
TGCGCCAGCAGCTTGGCCCTAGCGGGGTTGTCTATGGAGACCCAGTACTTC
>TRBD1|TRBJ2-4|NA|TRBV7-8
CASSLDRGRAKNIQYF
TGTGCCAGCAGCTTAGACAGGGGAAGGGCCAAAAACATTCAGTACTTC
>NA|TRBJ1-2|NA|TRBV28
CASSLYDYGYTF
TGTGCCAGCAGTTTATATGACTATGGCTACACCTTC
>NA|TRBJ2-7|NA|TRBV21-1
CASPIETRAVSYEQYF
TGTGCCAGCCCCATAGAGACAAGGGCCGTCTCCTACGAGCAGTACTTC
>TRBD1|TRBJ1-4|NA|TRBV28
CASSLSGQLEKLFF
TGTGCCAGCAGCCTATCGGGACAGTTGGAAAAACTGTTTTTT
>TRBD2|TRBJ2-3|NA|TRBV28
CASGPRTSGAEDTQYF
TGTGCCAGCGGCCCTAGGACTAGCGGGGCCGAGGATACGCAGTATTTT
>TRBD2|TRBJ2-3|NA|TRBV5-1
CASSLGRSSGSTDTQYF
TGCGCCAGCAGCTTGGGACGATCTAGCGGATCCACAGATACGCAGTATTTT
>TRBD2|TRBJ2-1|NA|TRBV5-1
CASSLELAGRGNEQFF
TGCGCCAGCAGCTTGGAACTAGCGGGACGGGGCAATGAGCAGTTCTTC
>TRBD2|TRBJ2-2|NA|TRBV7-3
CASSLQGLAGGTGELFF
TGTGCCAGCAGCCTACAGGGGCTAGCGGGAGGGACCGGGGAGCTGTTTTTT
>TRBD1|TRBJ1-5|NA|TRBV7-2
CASSLDRGRNQPQHF
TGTGCCAGCAGCTTAGACAGGGGTCGTAATCAGCCCCAGCATTTT
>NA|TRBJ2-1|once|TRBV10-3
CAIRRSGSPNNEQFF
TGTGCCATCAGACGTTCGGGGTCCCCAAACAATGAGCAGTTCTTC
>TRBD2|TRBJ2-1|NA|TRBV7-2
CASSLSSGSFYNEQFF
TGTGCCAGCAGCTTGTCTAGCGGGAGTTTTTACAATGAGCAGTTCTTC
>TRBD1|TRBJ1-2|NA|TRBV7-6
CASSPFGTDLYGYTF
TGTGCCAGCAGCCCTTTCGGGACAGACCTCTATGGCTACACCTTC
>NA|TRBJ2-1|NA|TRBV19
CASSSGPLSYNEQFF
TGTGCCAGTAGTTCAGGGCCCCTTTCCTACAATGAGCAGTTCTTC
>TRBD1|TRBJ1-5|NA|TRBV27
CASGLGTGGHQPQHF
TGTGCCAGCGGATTAGGGACAGGGGGTCATCAGCCCCAGCATTTT
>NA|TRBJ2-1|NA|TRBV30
CAWSVLEHEQFF
TGTGCCTGGAGTGTACTTGAGCATGAGCAGTTCTTC
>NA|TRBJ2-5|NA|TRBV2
CASSPLGRETQYF
TGTGCCAGCAGTCCCTTAGGGAGGGAGACCCAGTACTTC
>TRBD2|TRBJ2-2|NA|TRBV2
CASSGLAGLVTGELFF
TGTGCCAGCAGTGGACTAGCGGGATTGGTCACCGGGGAGCTGTTTTTT
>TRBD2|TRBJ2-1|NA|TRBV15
CATSRDGGLAGRNEQFF
TGTGCCACCAGCAGAGATGGGGGACTAGCGGGCCGCAATGAGCAGTTCTTC
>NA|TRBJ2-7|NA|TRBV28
CASSLVTEPYEQYF
TGTGCCAGCAGTTTAGTGACGGAGCCCTACGAGCAGTACTTC
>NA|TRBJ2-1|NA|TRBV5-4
CASGSSYNEQFF
TGTGCCAGCGGGAGTTCCTACAATGAGCAGTTCTTC
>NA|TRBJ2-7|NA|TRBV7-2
CASSLYYEQYF
TGTGCCAGCAGCTTGTACTACGAGCAGTACTTC
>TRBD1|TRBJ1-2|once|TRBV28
CASSSPLGQGNTGYTF
TGTGCCAGCAGTTCCCCCTTGGGACAGGGAAATACCGGTTACACCTTC
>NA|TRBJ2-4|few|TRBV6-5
CASSPRQDIQYF
TGTGCCAGCAGCCCACGGCAGGACATTCAGTACTTC
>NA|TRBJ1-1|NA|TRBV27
CASSSPSERPTEAFF
TGTGCCAGCAGTTCCCCTTCAGAGCGGCCCACTGAAGCTTTCTTT
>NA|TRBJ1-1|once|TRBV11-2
CASSSRGRTMNTEAFF
TGTGCCAGCAGCTCTAGGGGAAGAACTATGAACACTGAAGCTTTCTTT
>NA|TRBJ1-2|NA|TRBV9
CASSSGVGYGYTF
TGTGCCAGCAGCTCGGGGGTAGGCTATGGCTACACCTTC
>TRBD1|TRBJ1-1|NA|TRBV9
CASSTAGQGRPTEAFF
TGTGCCAGCAGCACAGCGGGACAGGGGCGCCCCACTGAAGCTTTCTTT
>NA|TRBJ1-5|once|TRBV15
CATRGGSNQPQHF
TGTGCCACCCGGGGGGGAAGCAATCAGCCCCAGCATTTT
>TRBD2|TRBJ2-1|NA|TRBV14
CASSQEVSGRVFF
TGTGCCAGCAGCCAAGAGGTTAGCGGGAGAGTTTTCTTC
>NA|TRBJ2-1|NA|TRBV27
CASSFSNEQFF
TGTGCCAGCAGTTTTTCAAATGAGCAGTTCTTC
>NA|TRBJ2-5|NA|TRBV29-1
CSVISGEGETQYF
TGCAGCGTCATTTCAGGGGAAGGAGAGACCCAGTACTTC
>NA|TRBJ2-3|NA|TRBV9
CASSETGRFSTDTQYF
TGTGCCAGCAGCGAGACAGGCCGCTTTAGCACAGATACGCAGTATTTT
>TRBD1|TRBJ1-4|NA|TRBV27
CASSWTGGGNEKLFF
TGTGCCAGCAGTTGGACAGGGGGCGGGAATGAAAAACTGTTTTTT
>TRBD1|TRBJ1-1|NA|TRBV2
CASRVTGGYTEAFF
TGTGCCAGCAGAGTGACAGGGGGGTACACTGAAGCTTTCTTT
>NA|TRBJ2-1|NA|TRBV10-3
CAKWEGPPHNEQFF
TGTGCCAAGTGGGAAGGACCACCCCACAATGAGCAGTTCTTC
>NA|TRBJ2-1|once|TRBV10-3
CAISGDGAGSYNEQFF
TGTGCCATCAGTGGTGATGGAGCGGGCTCCTACAATGAGCAGTTCTTC
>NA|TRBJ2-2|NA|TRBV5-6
CASSFDSRTGELFF
TGTGCCAGCAGCTTTGACTCCCGAACCGGGGAGCTGTTTTTT
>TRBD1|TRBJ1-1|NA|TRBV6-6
CASSRWGQGVPAEAFF
TGTGCCAGCAGCCGTTGGGGGCAGGGGGTACCCGCTGAAGCTTTCTTT
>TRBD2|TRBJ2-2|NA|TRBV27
CASSGGPLAGGVGELFF
TGTGCCAGCAGTGGGGGGCCCCTAGCGGGAGGGGTCGGGGAGCTGTTTTTT
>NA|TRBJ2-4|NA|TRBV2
CASSEFGGRAGLAKNIQYF
TGTGCCAGCAGTGAATTTGGGGGAAGGGCAGGGTTAGCCAAAAACATTCAGTACTTC
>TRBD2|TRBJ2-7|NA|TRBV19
CASSRNHRLAVYEQYF
TGTGCCAGTAGCAGAAATCACCGACTAGCGGTCTACGAGCAGTACTTC
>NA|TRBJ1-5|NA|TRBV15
CATSRTGNLNQPQHF
TGTGCCACCAGCAGAACAGGGAATCTAAATCAGCCCCAGCATTTT
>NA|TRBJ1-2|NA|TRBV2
CASSEMRGGIDYGYTF
TGTGCCAGCAGTGAAATGCGGGGGGGGATCGACTATGGCTACACCTTC
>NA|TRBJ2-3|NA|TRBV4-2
CASSQDPISTDTQYF
TGTGCCAGCAGCCAAGATCCTATCAGCACAGATACGCAGTATTTT
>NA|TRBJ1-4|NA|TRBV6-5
CASSYSVGAPNEKLFF
TGTGCCAGCAGTTACTCAGTCGGAGCCCCTAATGAAAAACTGTTTTTT
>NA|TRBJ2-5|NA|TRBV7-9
CASSLTGGETQYF
TGTGCCAGCAGCTTAACCGGCGGAGAGACCCAGTACTTC
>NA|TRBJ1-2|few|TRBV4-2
CASSQDQSSNYGYTF
TGTGCCAGCAGCCAAGATCAGTCCTCTAACTATGGCTACACCTTC
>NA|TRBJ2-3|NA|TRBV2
CASNRASSADTQYF
TGTGCCAGCAACAGGGCTAGCAGCGCAGATACGCAGTATTTT
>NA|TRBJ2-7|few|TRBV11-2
CASSKDGYEQYF
TGTGCCAGCAGCAAGGACGGCTACGAGCAGTACTTC
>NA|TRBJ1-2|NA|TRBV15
CATSDREYGYTF
TGTGCCACCAGCGACCGGGAATATGGCTACACCTTC
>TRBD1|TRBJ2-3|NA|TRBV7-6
CASSLGAWTGSPDTQYF
TGTGCCAGCAGCTTAGGCGCTTGGACAGGGTCCCCAGATACGCAGTATTTT